These 18 T cell receptor beta chains came from one sample sequenced in a study of blood T cell repertoires in COVID-19. Repertoires were generated with immunoSEQ multiplex PCR, while TCRdb's copy carries only in-frame clones and drops some. The table has tens of thousands of clones, less than 95% seen once. Sequencing input: peripheral blood. The receptors here all came from a human donor in a cohort sampled during active COVID-19.

A word on this clone: An end of the junction differs from the germline gene, which may be a read error. CDR3 amino acids: CASSLTDRQPQYF. In DNA form, the CDR3 reads TGTGCTAGCAGCTTGACCGACAGGCAGCCGCAGTATTTT. The rearrangement links TRBV7-7 to TRBJ2-3; a weak D match, TRBD1 (6 bases). The CDR3 covers 13 residues. CDR1 is SSHAT, CDR2 FNYEAQ, per germline (reference sequence).

The chain carries TRBV6-2 or TRBV6-3 and TRBJ2-5; D is possibly TRBD2 (5 bases). Germline V gene lookup returns CDR1 MNHEY and CDR2 SVGEGT. The CDR3 sequence is 15 residues long. V was pared by 2 bases and J by 1 base, with 11 bases between. In nucleotides, the CDR3 is TGTGCCAGCAGTTACGGAGCGGTTATCCAAGAGACCCAGTACTTC. Translation gives CASSYGAVIQETQYF.

The chain uses TRBV5-6 and TRBJ2-7; 9 bases map to TRBD2. The CDR3 has 15 amino acids. Germline lookup yields CDR1 SGHDT and CDR2 YYEEEE. Germline trimming cut 3 bases from V and 6 bases from J; bases unmatched to any gene: 10. The DNA for the CDR3 is TGTGCCAGCAGCTATGTTAGCGGGAGCCGGGGCGAGCAGTACTTC. Translated, it gives CASSYVSGSRGEQYF.

This chain connects TRBV7-8 to TRBJ2-2; 7 bases align to TRBD1. The junction had 3 bases not matched to a gene; V was cut back by 0 bases and J by 2 bases. CDR1 is SGHVS, CDR2 FQNEAQ, per germline. The CDR3 has 16 residues. The CDR3 nucleotides read TGTGCCAGCAGCTTAGCGGGGACAGCAAACACCGGGGAGCTGTTTTTT. Amino acids: CASSLAGTANTGELFF.

The DNA of the CDR3 is TGTGCCAGCCTTCGGGCGGGGCATGAGCAGTTCTTC. This translates into CASLRAGHEQFF. This sequence joins TRBV12-3 or TRBV12-4 and TRBJ2-1; D is possibly TRBD2 (6 bases). Trimming took off 8 bases at V and 8 bases at J, with 13 bases between the two ends. CDR3 size: 12 residues.

The rearrangement links TRBV27 to TRBJ2-7; 7 bases map to TRBD2. This CDR3 contains 14 residues. Germline V gene lookup returns CDR1 MNHEY and CDR2 SMNVEV (reference sequence). With V trimmed by 1 base and J by 2 bases, 2 bases remained unmatched. DNA for the CDR3: TGTGCCAGCAGTTTATACGGGAGGCCCTACGAGCAGTACTTC. This encodes CASSLYGRPYEQYF.

A single count supports this clone. The chain couples TRBV5-1 to TRBJ2-1; D gene uncertain. Trimming shortened V by 2 bases and J by 4 bases, and 13 bases separated the two germline ends. The CDR3 is made up of 15 amino acids. Germline CDR1 SGHRS, CDR2 YFSETQ. DNA of the CDR3: TGCGCCAGCAGCTTCGAGAGGATTACATACAATGAGCAGTTCTTC. Translated, it gives CASSFERITYNEQFF.

In DNA, the CDR3 is TGTGCCAGCAGCTTAGAACAGGGGCTCACCGGGGAGCTGTTTTTT. Its protein is CASSLEQGLTGELFF. The chain combines TRBV11-3 with TRBJ2-2, with 7 bases identical to TRBD1. V shed 0 bases and J 4 bases; nucleotides not matched to a gene: 2. Germline V CDR1 and CDR2: SGHNT, YENEEA. The CDR3 length is 15 residues.

The chain has TRBV28 and TRBJ2-7, with 7 bases that match TRBD2. The junction had 14 bases not matched to a gene; V was cut back by 8 bases and J by 1 base. The CDR3 runs 16 residues. CDR1 and CDR2 from the germline V gene are MDHEN and SYDVKM. The CDR3 reads CASHEEPAGNSYEQYF. The CDR3 DNA sequence: TGTGCCAGCCACGAAGAGCCAGCGGGAAATTCCTACGAGCAGTACTTC. Full variable domain (missing parts from reference TRBV28 and TRBJ2-7): DVKVTQSSRYLVKRTGEKVFLECVQDMDHENMFWYRQDPGLGLRLIYFSYDVKMKEKGDIPEGYSVSREKKERFSLILESASTNQTSMYLCASHEEPAGNSYEQYFGPGTRLTVT.

V is TRBV24-1 and J is TRBJ2-5; the match to TRBD2 covers 9 bases. Germline CDR1 and CDR2: KGHDR and SFDVKD. This CDR3 is 17 amino acids long. V was clipped by 3 bases and J by 5 bases; unmatched bases: 12. CDR3 coding DNA: TGTGCCACCAGTGATCCCCGACCGGGACTAGCCTCGGAGACCCAGTACTTC. Translation: CATSDPRPGLASETQYF.

In nucleotides, the CDR3 is TGTGCCAGCAGCCAGGGACAGACGGAGACCCAGTACTTC. Translation gives CASSQGQTETQYF. The chain uses TRBV5-4 and TRBJ2-5; 7 nucleotides align to TRBD1. CDR1 is SGHNT, CDR2 YYREEE, per germline (reference sequence). V lost 4 bases and J lost 5; bases outside the gene matches: 5. This CDR3 region has 13 residues.

The chain combines TRBV5-1 with TRBJ2-1, with D perhaps TRBD2 (6 bases). The V gene lost 4 bases and the J gene lost 2 bases, with 13 bases spanning the gap. The CDR3 loop spans 15 amino acids. CDR1 is SGHRS, CDR2 YFSETQ, per germline. CDR3 sequence: CASSKERGTYNEQFF. CDR3 bases: TGCGCCAGCAGCAAAGAGCGCGGGACCTACAATGAGCAGTTCTTC.

This sequence joins TRBV9 and TRBJ1-6, with 7 bases aligning to TRBD1. V shed 3 bases and J 6 bases; nucleotides not matched to a gene: 6. The germline gives CDR1 SGDLS, CDR2 YYNGEE. The CDR3 is 15 amino acids. The CDR3, as DNA: TGTGCCAGCAGCGAGGGGGACAGCGGTAATTCACCCCTCCACTTT. As protein: CASSEGDSGNSPLHF.

The chain couples TRBV7-8 to TRBJ2-1; 14 bases line up with TRBD2. This CDR3 region has 15 residues. Trimming took 5 bases from V and 7 from J; bases not matched to a gene: 4. CDR1 is SGHVS, CDR2 FQNEAQ, per germline. This CDR3 is CASSMRTSGRNEQFF. The CDR3 DNA sequence: TGTGCCAGCAGCATGAGGACTAGCGGGAGGAATGAGCAGTTCTTC.

The chain couples TRBV9 to TRBJ2-1, with TRBD1 identical over 7 bases. The CDR3 runs to 16 residues. V shed 4 bases, J shed 6 bases, and the junction held 13 bases outside the gene matches. Germline-derived CDR1 and CDR2 are SGDLS and YYNGEE. The CDR3 bases are TGTGCCAGCAGCCGTACAGGGGCTTTAGGTGGCAATGAGCAGTTCTTC. Its translation is CASSRTGALGGNEQFF.

The chain has TRBV21-1 and TRBJ2-1; TRBD2, the D gene given by the table, was not confirmed from the DNA. TRBV21-1 is assigned pseudogene status. The CDR3 sequence is 17 residues long. The CDR3 here is CASSPRWGGAQYNEQFF. In nucleotides, the CDR3 is TGTGCCAGCAGCCCTCGCTGGGGGGGGGCGCAATACAATGAGCAGTTCTTC.

This clone was recorded once. The rearrangement links TRBV5-1 to TRBJ2-2; 11 nucleotides line up with TRBD1. This CDR3 comprises 19 residues. J gave up 3 bases and V 2 bases, and 12 bases lay outside the gene matches. CDR1 and CDR2 (germline): SGHRS, YFSETQ. The CDR3 loop is CASSLLLRRTGGHTGELFF. The CDR3 DNA is TGCGCCAGCAGCTTACTACTTAGAAGGACAGGGGGCCACACCGGGGAGCTGTTTTTT.

The chain is built from TRBV29-1 and TRBJ2-1; 7 bases map to TRBD2. The CDR3 is made up of 14 amino acids. V lost 6 bases and J lost 0; bases outside the gene matches: 5. Germline-derived CDR1 and CDR2 are SQVTM and ANQGSEA. CDR3: CSVLRGSSYNEQFF. DNA of the CDR3: TGCAGCGTACTGCGGGGGAGCTCCTACAATGAGCAGTTCTTC.